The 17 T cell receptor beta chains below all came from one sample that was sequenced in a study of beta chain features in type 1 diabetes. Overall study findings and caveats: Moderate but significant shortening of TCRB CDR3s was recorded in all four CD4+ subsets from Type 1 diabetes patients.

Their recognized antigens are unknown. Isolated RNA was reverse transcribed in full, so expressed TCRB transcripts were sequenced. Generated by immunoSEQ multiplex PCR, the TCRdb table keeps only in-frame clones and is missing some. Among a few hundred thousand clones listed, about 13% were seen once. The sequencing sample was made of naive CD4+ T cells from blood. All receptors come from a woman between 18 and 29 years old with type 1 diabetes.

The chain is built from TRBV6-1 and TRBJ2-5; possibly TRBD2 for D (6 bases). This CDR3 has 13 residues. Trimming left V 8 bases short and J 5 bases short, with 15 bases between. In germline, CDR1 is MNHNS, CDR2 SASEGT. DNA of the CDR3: TGTGCCAGCTATCGACTAGTTAGGGAGACCCAGTACTTC. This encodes CASYRLVRETQYF.

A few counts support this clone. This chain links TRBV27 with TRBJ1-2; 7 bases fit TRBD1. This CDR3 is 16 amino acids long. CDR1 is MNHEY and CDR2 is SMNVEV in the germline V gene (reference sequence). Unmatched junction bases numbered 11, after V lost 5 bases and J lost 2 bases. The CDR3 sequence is CASSLNPRQGNYGYTF. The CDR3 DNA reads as TGTGCCAGCAGTCTTAACCCCAGACAGGGAAACTATGGCTACACCTTC.

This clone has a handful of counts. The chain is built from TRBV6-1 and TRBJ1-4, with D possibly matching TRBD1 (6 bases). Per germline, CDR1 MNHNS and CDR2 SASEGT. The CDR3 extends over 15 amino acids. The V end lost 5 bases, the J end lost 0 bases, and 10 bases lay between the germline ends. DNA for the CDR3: TGTGCCAGCAGTCCCCGGACAGCAACTAATGAAAAACTGTTTTTT. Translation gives CASSPRTATNEKLFF.

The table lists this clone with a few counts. The CDR3 DNA reads as TGTGCCAGCTCACCACCGGGGAGAACTAATGAAAAACTGTTTTTT. This translates into CASSPPGRTNEKLFF. The chain uses TRBV18 and TRBJ1-4; D ambiguous. The V end was cut by 0 bases, the J end by 1 base, with 6 bases between. Germline V gene lookup returns CDR1 KGHSH and CDR2 LQKENI. This CDR3 has 15 residues.

CDR3 amino acids: CASSFPGLARDEQFF. The CDR3 DNA is TGTGCCAGCAGTTTCCCGGGACTAGCCAGAGATGAGCAGTTCTTC. The gene calls are TRBV27 and TRBJ2-1; TRBD2 matches 9 bases. Trimming took 3 bases from V and 8 from J; bases not matched to a gene: 8. The germline V gene has CDR1 MNHEY and CDR2 SMNVEV (reference sequence). The CDR3 loop spans 15 amino acids.

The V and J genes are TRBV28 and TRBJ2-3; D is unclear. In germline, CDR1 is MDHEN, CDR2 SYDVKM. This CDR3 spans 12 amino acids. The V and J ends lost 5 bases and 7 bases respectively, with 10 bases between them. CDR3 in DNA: TGTGCCAGCAGTCCGCCTCAGAATACGCAGTATTTT. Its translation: CASSPPQNTQYF. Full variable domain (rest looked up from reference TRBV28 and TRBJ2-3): DVKVTQSSRYLVKRTGEKVFLECVQDMDHENMFWYRQDPGLGLRLIYFSYDVKMKEKGDIPEGYSVSREKKERFSLILESASTNQTSMYLCASSPPQNTQYFGPGTRLTVL.

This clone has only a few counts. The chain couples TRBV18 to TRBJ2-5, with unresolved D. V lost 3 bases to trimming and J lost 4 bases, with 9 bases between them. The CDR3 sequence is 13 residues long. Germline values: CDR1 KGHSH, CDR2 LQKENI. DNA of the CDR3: TGTGCCAGCTCACCCAGACCGGGAGAGACCCAGTACTTC. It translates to CASSPRPGETQYF.

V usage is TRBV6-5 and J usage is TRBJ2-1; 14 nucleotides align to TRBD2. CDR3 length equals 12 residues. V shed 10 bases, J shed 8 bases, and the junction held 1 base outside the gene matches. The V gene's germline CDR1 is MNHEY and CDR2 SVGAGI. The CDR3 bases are TGTGCCACGGGACTAGCGGGAGATGAGCAGTTCTTC. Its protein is CATGLAGDEQFF.

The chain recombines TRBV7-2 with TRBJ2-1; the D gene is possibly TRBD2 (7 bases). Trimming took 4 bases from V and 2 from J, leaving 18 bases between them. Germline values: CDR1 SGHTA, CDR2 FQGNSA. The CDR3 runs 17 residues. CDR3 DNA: TGTGCCAGCAGCTCCCCCTTTAGGGGGAGGGCCTACAATGAGCAGTTCTTC. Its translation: CASSSPFRGRAYNEQFF.

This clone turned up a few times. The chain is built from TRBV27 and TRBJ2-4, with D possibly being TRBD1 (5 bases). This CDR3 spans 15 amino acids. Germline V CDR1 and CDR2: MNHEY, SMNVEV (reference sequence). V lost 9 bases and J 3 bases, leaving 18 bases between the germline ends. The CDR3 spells CASSRPGSGKNIQYF. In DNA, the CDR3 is TGTGCCAGTTCCCGCCCAGGGTCCGGCAAAAACATTCAGTACTTC.

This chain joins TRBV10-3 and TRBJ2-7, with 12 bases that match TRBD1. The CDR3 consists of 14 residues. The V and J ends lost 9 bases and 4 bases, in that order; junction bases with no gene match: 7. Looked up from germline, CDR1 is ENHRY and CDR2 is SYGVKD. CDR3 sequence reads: CAIAGTGGKYEQYV. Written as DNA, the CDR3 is TGTGCCATAGCCGGGACAGGGGGCAAGTACGAGCAGTACGTC.

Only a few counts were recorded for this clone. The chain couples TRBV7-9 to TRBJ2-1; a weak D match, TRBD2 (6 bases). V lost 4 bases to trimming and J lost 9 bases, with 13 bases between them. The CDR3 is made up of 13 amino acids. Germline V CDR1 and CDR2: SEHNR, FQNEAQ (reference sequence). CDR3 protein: CASSSRRGGEQFF. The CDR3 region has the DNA TGTGCCAGCAGCTCTAGGCGGGGAGGTGAGCAGTTCTTC.

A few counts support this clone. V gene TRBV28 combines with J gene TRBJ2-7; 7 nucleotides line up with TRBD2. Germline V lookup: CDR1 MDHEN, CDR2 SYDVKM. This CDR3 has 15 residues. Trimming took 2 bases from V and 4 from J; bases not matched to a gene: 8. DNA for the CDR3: TGTGCCAGCAGTTTACCTCTAGCGGCCCGTTACGAGCAGTACTTC. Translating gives CASSLPLAARYEQYF. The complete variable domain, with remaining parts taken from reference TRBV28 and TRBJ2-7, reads DVKVTQSSRYLVKRTGEKVFLECVQDMDHENMFWYRQDPGLGLRLIYFSYDVKMKEKGDIPEGYSVSREKKERFSLILESASTNQTSMYLCASSLPLAARYEQYFGPGTRLTVT.

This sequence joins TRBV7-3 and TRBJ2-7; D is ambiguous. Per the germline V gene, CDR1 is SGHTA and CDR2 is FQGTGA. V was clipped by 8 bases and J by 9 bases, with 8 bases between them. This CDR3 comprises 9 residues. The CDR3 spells CASPRVQYF. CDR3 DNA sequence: TGTGCCAGCCCCCGGGTGCAGTACTTC.

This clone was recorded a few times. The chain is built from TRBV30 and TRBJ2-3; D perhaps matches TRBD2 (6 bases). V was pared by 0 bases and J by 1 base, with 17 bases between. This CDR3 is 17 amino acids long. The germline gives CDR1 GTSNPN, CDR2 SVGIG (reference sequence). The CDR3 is CAWSVGLLAVGTDTQYF. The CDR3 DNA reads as TGTGCCTGGAGTGTAGGTCTACTAGCTGTCGGCACAGATACGCAGTATTTT.

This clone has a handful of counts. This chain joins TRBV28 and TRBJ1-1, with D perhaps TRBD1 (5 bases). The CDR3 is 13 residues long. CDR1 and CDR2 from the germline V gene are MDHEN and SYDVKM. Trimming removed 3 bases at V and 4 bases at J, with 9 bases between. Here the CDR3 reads CASSFDSGTEAFF. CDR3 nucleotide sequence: TGTGCCAGCAGTTTTGACAGTGGCACTGAAGCTTTCTTT.

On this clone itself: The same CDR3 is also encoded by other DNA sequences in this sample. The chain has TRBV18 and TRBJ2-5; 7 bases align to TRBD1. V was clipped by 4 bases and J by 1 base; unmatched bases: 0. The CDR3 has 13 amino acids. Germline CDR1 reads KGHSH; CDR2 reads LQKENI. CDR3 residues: CASSRDSQETQYF. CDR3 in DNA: TGTGCCAGCTCACGGGACAGCCAAGAGACCCAGTACTTC.